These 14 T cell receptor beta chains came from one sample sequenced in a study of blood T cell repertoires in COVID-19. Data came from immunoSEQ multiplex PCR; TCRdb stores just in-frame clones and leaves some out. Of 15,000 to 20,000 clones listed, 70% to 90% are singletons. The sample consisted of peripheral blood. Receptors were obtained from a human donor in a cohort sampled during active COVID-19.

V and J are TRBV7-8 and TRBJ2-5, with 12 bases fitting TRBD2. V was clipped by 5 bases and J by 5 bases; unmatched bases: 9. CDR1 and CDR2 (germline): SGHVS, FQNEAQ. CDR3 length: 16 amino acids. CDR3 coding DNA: TGTGCCAGCAGCCCCCGCCCTAGCGGGAGGGGGGAGACCCAGTACTTC. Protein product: CASSPRPSGRGETQYF.

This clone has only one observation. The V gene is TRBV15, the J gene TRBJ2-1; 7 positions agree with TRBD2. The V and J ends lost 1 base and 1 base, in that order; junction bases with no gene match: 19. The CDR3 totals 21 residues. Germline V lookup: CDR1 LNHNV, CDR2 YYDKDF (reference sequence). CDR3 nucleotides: TGTGCCACCAGCAGAGCCTCGTCGTGGGAGGGATACGGGACGTCCTACAATGAGCAGTTCTTC. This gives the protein CATSRASSWEGYGTSYNEQFF. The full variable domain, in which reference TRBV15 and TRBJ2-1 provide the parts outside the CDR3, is DAMVIQNPRYQVTQFGKPVTLSCSQTLNHNVMYWYQQKSSQAPKLLFHYYDKDFNNEADTPDNFQSRRPNTSFCFLDIRSPGLGDTAMYLCATSRASSWEGYGTSYNEQFFGPGTRLTVL.

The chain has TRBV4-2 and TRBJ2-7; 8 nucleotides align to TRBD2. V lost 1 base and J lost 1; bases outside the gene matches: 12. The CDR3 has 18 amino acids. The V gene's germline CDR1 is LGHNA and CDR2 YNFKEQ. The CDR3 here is CASSQAGWVAGFSYEQYF. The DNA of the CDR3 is TGTGCCAGCAGCCAAGCGGGGTGGGTAGCGGGGTTTTCCTACGAGCAGTACTTC.

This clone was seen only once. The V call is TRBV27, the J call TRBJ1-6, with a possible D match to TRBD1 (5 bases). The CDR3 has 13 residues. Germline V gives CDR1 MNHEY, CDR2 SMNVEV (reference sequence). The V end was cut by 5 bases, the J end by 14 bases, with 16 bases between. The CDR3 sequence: CASSGDSPLTLHF. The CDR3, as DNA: TGTGCCAGCAGTGGGGACTCCCCTTTGACCCTCCACTTT.

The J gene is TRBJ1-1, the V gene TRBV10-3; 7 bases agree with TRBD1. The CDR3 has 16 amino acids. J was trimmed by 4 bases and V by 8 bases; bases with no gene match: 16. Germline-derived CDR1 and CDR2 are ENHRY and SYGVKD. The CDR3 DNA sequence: TGTGCCATCGGGGAGTACGACAGGGTGAGGGGCACTGAAGCTTTCTTT. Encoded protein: CAIGEYDRVRGTEAFF.

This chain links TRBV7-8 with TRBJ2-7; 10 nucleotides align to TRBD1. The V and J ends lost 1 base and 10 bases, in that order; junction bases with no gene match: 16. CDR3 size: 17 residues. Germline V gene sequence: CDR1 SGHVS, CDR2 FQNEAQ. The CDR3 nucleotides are TGTGCCAGCAGCTTAGTCGGACTGCGACAGGGGGCTCTAGGTCAGTACTTC. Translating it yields CASSLVGLRQGALGQYF.

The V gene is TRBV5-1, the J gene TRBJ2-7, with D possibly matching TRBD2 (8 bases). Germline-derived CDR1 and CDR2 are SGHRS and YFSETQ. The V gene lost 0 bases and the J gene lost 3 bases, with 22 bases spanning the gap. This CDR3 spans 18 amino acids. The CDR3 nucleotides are TGCGCCAGCAGCTTGGGGGGACAGCCGGGACTAGGGCGCTACGAGCAGTACTTC. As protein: CASSLGGQPGLGRYEQYF.

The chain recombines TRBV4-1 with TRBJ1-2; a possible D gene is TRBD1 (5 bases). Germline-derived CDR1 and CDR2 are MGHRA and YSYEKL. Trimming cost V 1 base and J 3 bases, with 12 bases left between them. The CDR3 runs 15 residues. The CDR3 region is CASSQAVGGYYGYTF. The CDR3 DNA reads TGCGCCAGCAGCCAAGCTGTCGGGGGGTACTATGGCTACACCTTC.

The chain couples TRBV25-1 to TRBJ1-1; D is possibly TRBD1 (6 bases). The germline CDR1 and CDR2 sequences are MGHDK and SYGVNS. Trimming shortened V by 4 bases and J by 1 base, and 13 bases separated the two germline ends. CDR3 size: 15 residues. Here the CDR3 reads CASSASPTGNTEAFF. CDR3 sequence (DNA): TGTGCCAGCAGTGCCTCCCCGACAGGGAACACTGAAGCTTTCTTT.

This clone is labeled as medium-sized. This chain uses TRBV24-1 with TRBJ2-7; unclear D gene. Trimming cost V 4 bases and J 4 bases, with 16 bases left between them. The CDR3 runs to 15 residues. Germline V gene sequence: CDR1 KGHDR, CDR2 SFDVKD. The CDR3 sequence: CATSDPATGGYEQYF. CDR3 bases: TGTGCCACCAGTGACCCGGCCACGGGTGGTTACGAGCAGTACTTC.

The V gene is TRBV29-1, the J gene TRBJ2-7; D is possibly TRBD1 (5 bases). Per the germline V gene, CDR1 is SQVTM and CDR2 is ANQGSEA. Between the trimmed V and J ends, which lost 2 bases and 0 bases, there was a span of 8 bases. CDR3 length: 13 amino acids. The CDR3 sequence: CSVESQGSYEQYF. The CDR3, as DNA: TGCAGCGTTGAAAGTCAGGGCTCCTACGAGCAGTACTTC.

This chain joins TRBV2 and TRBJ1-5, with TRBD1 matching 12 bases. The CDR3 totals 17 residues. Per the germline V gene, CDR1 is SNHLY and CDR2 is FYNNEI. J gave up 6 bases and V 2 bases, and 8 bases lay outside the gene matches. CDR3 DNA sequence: TGTGCCAGCAGTGAATATCTAGGGACAGGGGGCAGTCAGCCCCAGCATTTT. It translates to CASSEYLGTGGSQPQHF.

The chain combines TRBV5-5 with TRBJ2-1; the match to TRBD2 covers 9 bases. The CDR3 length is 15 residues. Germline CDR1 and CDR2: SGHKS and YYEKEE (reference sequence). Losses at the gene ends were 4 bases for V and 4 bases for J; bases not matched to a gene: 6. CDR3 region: CASSQTSGEYNEQFF. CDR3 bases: TGTGCCAGCAGCCAGACTAGCGGAGAATACAATGAGCAGTTCTTC. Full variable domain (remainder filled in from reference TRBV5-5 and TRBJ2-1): DAGVTQSPTHLIKTRGQQVTLRCSPISGHKSVSWYQQVLGQGPQFIFQYYEKEERGRGNFPDRFSARQFPNYSSELNVNALLLGDSALYLCASSQTSGEYNEQFFGPGTRLTVL.

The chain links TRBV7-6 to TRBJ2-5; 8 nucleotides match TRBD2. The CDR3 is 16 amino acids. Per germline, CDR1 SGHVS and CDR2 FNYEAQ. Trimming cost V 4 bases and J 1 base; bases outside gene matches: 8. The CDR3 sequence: CASSSNSGTSQETQYF. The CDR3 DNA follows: TGTGCCAGCAGCTCCAACTCCGGGACTAGCCAAGAGACCCAGTACTTC.